A selection of T cell receptor beta chains follows, all from one sample in a study of T cell repertoires in cytomegalovirus infection. TCRdb recomputed calls from the reads with MiXCR, one row per CDR3 protein. The table includes 830,000 or so distinct CDR3 sequences, about 33% detected once. What these receptors recognize is not known. This specimen was cultured CD8+ T cells from PBMCs, taken from culture after CMV antigen stimulation. The receptors originated from a human donor in good health (CMV status not recorded). Some clones in this sample may be carry-over from other donors' samples. Each CDR3 is given without its conserved first and last residue. Fields, in order: V gene, J gene, CDR3 protein.

TRBV10-1	TRBJ2-1	ASSDQDYTRYNEQF
TRBV27	TRBJ1-5	ASGRSGVNNQPQH
TRBV7-9	TRBJ1-4	ASSLVIRTVGKLF
TRBV28	TRBJ2-5	ASSLLAGGPRQTQY
TRBV6-5	TRBJ1-1	ASSYSGPGTGEAF
TRBV12-3/TRBV12-4	TRBJ2-3	ASNLSGHSTDTQY
TRBV6-2/TRBV6-3	TRBJ2-4	ASSYSRTGVENIQY
TRBV7-9	TRBJ1-1	ASSSPARGGTEAF
TRBV9	TRBJ2-1	ASSVEGVSEQF
TRBV6-6	TRBJ1-4	ASSPGQESSRREKLF
TRBV28	TRBJ1-4	ASSLDSYRNEKLF
TRBV18	TRBJ2-5	ASSRTGGSETQY
TRBV7-2	TRBJ2-2	ASSSSWDLAGDNTGELF
TRBV7-9	TRBJ1-4	ASIRPGDRKLF
TRBV7-4	TRBJ2-1	ASSLRSGGSIGNEQF
TRBV24-1	TRBJ1-1	ATSDGLRAF
TRBV28	TRBJ2-2	ATLGAPNTGELF
TRBV7-9	TRBJ2-3	ASRMGGVTDTQY
TRBV5-1	TRBJ2-7	ASSPRIQGYYEQY
TRBV7-9	TRBJ1-4	ASSLKGLREEKLF
TRBV9	TRBJ2-7	ASSEDLGQGGPYEQY
TRBV5-4	TRBJ2-3	ASSYFERGGDTQY
TRBV29-1	TRBJ1-2	SVELGERNGYT